Each of the 22 T cell receptor beta chains below was sequenced from the same sample in a study of OX40 agonist ivuxolimab in advanced cancers. This table comes from immunoSEQ multiplex PCR, and its TCRdb copy is limited to in-frame clones, with some not included. The repertoire includes around 52,000 clones, around 80% of them detected once, and approximately 3.3% sits in the top ten. Sequences were derived from CD4+ or CD8+ T cells sorted from blood, sampled in a trial of the OX40 agonist ivuxolimab. Source of these receptors: an adult with an advanced solid tumor such as melanoma, head and neck, liver or kidney cancer.

This chain joins TRBV2 and TRBJ1-2; tentatively, D is TRBD1 (5 bases). The CDR3 consists of 15 residues. Germline CDR1 reads SNHLY; CDR2 reads FYNNEI. Trimming shortened V by 1 base and J by 4 bases, and 13 bases separated the two germline ends. The CDR3 spells CASSEGRGGVYGYTF. CDR3 sequence (DNA): TGTGCCAGCAGTGAAGGAAGGGGAGGGGTCTATGGCTACACCTTC.

The V and J genes are TRBV5-1 and TRBJ2-2; maybe TRBD2 (6 bases). V was pared by 4 bases and J by 2 bases, with 15 bases between. This CDR3 has 16 amino acids. CDR1 SGHRS and CDR2 YFSETQ come from the germline V gene. CDR3 nucleotides: TGCGCCAGCAGCCCGGAGGGGCTACCAAACACCGGGGAGCTGTTTTTT. This sequence encodes CASSPEGLPNTGELFF.

This chain connects TRBV27 to TRBJ2-1; D remains unclear. Trimming removed 7 bases at V and 5 bases at J, with 15 bases between. CDR3 size: 14 residues. CDR1 and CDR2 (germline): MNHEY, SMNVEV (reference sequence). The CDR3, as DNA: TGTGCCAGCACCCCCCTGTGGGCGAACAATGAGCAGTTCTTC. Its protein product is CASTPLWANNEQFF.

The chain recombines TRBV2 with TRBJ2-1; TRBD1 aligns across 8 bases. Germline CDR1 and CDR2: SNHLY and FYNNEI. V lost 8 bases and J lost 7; bases outside the gene matches: 7. The CDR3 spans 13 residues. The CDR3 sequence: CASSRGLGNEQFF. The CDR3, as DNA: TGTGCCAGCTCCAGGGGGCTCGGGAATGAGCAGTTCTTC. Full variable domain (missing parts from reference TRBV2 and TRBJ2-1): EPEVTQTPSHQVTQMGQEVILRCVPISNHLYFYWYRQILGQKVEFLVSFYNNEISEKSEIFDDQFSVERPDGSNFTLKIRSTKLEDSAMYFCASSRGLGNEQFFGPGTRLTVL.

V is TRBV10-3 and J is TRBJ1-1, with a weak D call TRBD1 (6 bases). Germline V gene sequence: CDR1 ENHRY, CDR2 SYGVKD. With 7 bases removed from V and 7 bases from J, the gap between germline ends came to 10 bases. CDR3 size: 11 residues. CDR3 nucleotide sequence: TGTGCCATCAAGGGGGGTGGTGAAGCTTTCTTT. It is translated as CAIKGGGEAFF.

The chain carries TRBV9 and TRBJ1-1, with unresolved D. This CDR3 contains 15 residues. The V gene's germline CDR1 is SGDLS and CDR2 YYNGEE. V gave up 0 bases and J gave up 10 bases, with 19 bases separating them. The CDR3 DNA reads TGTGCCAGCAGCGTAGAGGGCAGACGGGAAGTTGGAGCTTTCTTT. Translating gives CASSVEGRREVGAFF.

This rearrangement joins TRBV29-1 to TRBJ2-3, with D possibly matching TRBD1 (5 bases). This CDR3 comprises 14 residues. V was trimmed by 2 bases and J by 6 bases, leaving 15 bases between them. Germline assignment: CDR1 SQVTM and CDR2 ANQGSEA. In DNA, the CDR3 is TGCAGCGTTGAAAACCCGGCAGGGATGGATACGCAGTATTTT. This sequence encodes CSVENPAGMDTQYF.

This clone showed up just a few times. The CDR3 nucleotides are TGTGCCTGGAGACTCGGACCCGACACAGATACGCAGTATTTT. This gives the protein CAWRLGPDTDTQYF. This chain uses TRBV30 with TRBJ2-3; D unclear. V lost 3 bases and J lost 2, with 12 bases in between. CDR1 is GTSNPN and CDR2 is SVGIG in the germline V gene (reference sequence). The CDR3 is 14 residues long.

The chain employs TRBV7-9 and TRBJ2-2; no definite D call. The length of the CDR3 is 14 residues. V shed 5 bases and J shed 0 bases, with 7 bases lying between them. CDR1 and CDR2 (germline): SEHNR, FQNEAQ (reference sequence). CDR3 sequence (DNA): TGTGCCAGCAGCAAAGACACGAACACCGGGGAGCTGTTTTTT. The encoded protein is CASSKDTNTGELFF.

This clone was seen just once. This chain connects TRBV5-1 to TRBJ2-7; D possibly corresponds to TRBD2 (5 bases). The CDR3 loop spans 16 amino acids. Trimming removed 4 bases from V and 2 bases from J, with 19 bases in between. Germline-derived CDR1 and CDR2 are SGHRS and YFSETQ. The DNA of the CDR3 is TGCGCCAGCAGCCCGAATCCGCTGACGGGGACCTACGAGCAGTACTTC. Its translation is CASSPNPLTGTYEQYF.

The rearrangement joins TRBV2 to TRBJ1-5, with D hard to call. This CDR3 has 15 amino acids. Trimming left V 7 bases short and J 0 bases short, with 13 bases between. Germline CDR1 reads SNHLY; CDR2 reads FYNNEI. In nucleotides, the CDR3 is TGTGCCAGCATTTCCGGGCCCGGTAGCAATCAGCCCCAGCATTTT. Translated: CASISGPGSNQPQHF.

The chain is built from TRBV6-1 and TRBJ2-5, with TRBD1 matching over 7 bases. Unmatched junction bases numbered 7, after V lost 1 base and J lost 5 bases. This CDR3 spans 15 amino acids. Germline loops: CDR1 MNHNS, CDR2 SASEGT. CDR3 nucleotides: TGTGCCAGCAGTGAAGGGATGACAGGGATGGAGACCCAGTACTTC. Amino acid sequence: CASSEGMTGMETQYF.

This clone was counted between two and nine times. The chain carries TRBV2 and TRBJ1-2; TRBD1 matches at 7 bases. In germline, CDR1 is SNHLY, CDR2 FYNNEI. Unmatched junction bases numbered 4, after V lost 5 bases and J lost 4 bases. The CDR3 contains 13 residues. As DNA, the CDR3 is TGTGCCAGCAGTACAGGGGAGACCTATGGCTACACCTTC. It codes for CASSTGETYGYTF.

Here the CDR3 DNA reads TGTGCCAGCAGTGAAGCTTACAGGGGGCTCGGCACAGATACGCAGTATTTT. Amino acid sequence: CASSEAYRGLGTDTQYF. The V call is TRBV6-1, the J call TRBJ2-3; 9 bases match TRBD1. Unmatched junction bases numbered 5, after V lost 0 bases and J lost 1 base. Germline CDR1 MNHNS, CDR2 SASEGT. This CDR3 has 17 amino acids.

This clone has only one observation. The V call is TRBV6-5, the J call TRBJ2-3; 7 bases agree with TRBD1. V trimming: 5 bases; J trimming: 0 bases; junction bases outside the gene matches: 5. CDR1 MNHEY and CDR2 SVGAGI come from the germline V gene. The CDR3 loop spans 15 amino acids. CDR3 region: CASSRQGFSTDTQYF. Here the CDR3 DNA reads TGTGCCAGCAGTCGACAGGGATTTAGCACAGATACGCAGTATTTT.

This rearrangement joins TRBV5-1 to TRBJ2-7; D remains unclear. Trimming cost V 3 bases and J 6 bases, with 19 bases left between them. Germline lookup yields CDR1 SGHRS and CDR2 YFSETQ. The CDR3 sequence is 15 residues long. CDR3 loop: CASSSLPGISGEQYF. DNA of the CDR3: TGCGCCAGCAGCTCCCTACCAGGTATTTCGGGCGAGCAGTACTTC.

This chain connects TRBV30 to TRBJ1-4, with D maybe TRBD1 (5 bases). Germline CDR1 reads GTSNPN; CDR2 reads SVGIG (reference sequence). The V end lost 1 base, the J end lost 1 base, and 13 bases lay between the germline ends. CDR3 size: 16 residues. DNA of the CDR3: TGTGCCTGGAGTGGGAAGGGGATAGGAACTAATGAAAAACTGTTTTTT. This codes for CAWSGKGIGTNEKLFF.

J is TRBJ2-5 and V is TRBV7-6; TRBD2 matches 7 bases. This CDR3 comprises 14 residues. In germline, CDR1 is SGHVS, CDR2 FNYEAQ. V shed 1 base and J 4 bases; nucleotides not matched to a gene: 3. CDR3 bases: TGTGCCAGCAGCTTAGATTGGGGGGGAGAGACCCAGTACTTC. Translation: CASSLDWGGETQYF.

The chain links TRBV30 to TRBJ2-3; 11 bases agree with TRBD2. This CDR3 has 17 amino acids. The J segment lost 1 base and the V segment lost 2 bases, leaving 8 bases of the junction unmatched. From germline, CDR1 is GTSNPN and CDR2 SVGIG (reference sequence). CDR3 protein: CAWSRGSGRAGTDTQYF. The CDR3 DNA follows: TGTGCCTGGAGTCGGGGTAGCGGGAGGGCCGGCACAGATACGCAGTATTTT.

This sequence joins TRBV6-5 and TRBJ1-5; D gene unclear. Per germline, CDR1 MNHEY and CDR2 SVGAGI. The V and J ends lost 2 bases and 7 bases respectively, with 9 bases between them. This CDR3 comprises 13 residues. For the CDR3, the DNA is TGTGCCAGCAGTTACGCGAGGGAACAGCCCCAGCATTTT. This translates into CASSYAREQPQHF.

The sample holds a few counts of this clone. This chain uses TRBV5-1 with TRBJ1-1; the D gene is possibly TRBD1 (5 bases). The CDR3 extends over 17 amino acids. CDR1 SGHRS and CDR2 YFSETQ come from the germline V gene. Trimming removed 0 bases from V and 1 base from J, with 16 bases in between. CDR3 sequence: CASSLGQGYRRNTEAFF. CDR3 in DNA: TGCGCCAGCAGCTTGGGCCAGGGTTATCGGAGGAACACTGAAGCTTTCTTT.

The gene calls are TRBV11-2 and TRBJ2-7; D is possibly TRBD2 (5 bases). The CDR3 runs 13 residues. With 2 bases removed from V and 5 bases from J, the gap between germline ends came to 10 bases. Germline-derived CDR1 and CDR2 are SGHAT and FQNNGV. The CDR3 spells CASSLRGIHEQYF. CDR3 DNA sequence: TGTGCCAGCAGCTTACGGGGTATCCACGAGCAGTACTTC.